These 29 T cell receptor beta chains were sequenced from one sample in a study of PD-L1 blockade in urothelial cancer. Libraries were prepared by immunoSEQ multiplex PCR; TCRdb keeps only in-frame clonotypes and omits some of them. The sample consists of tens of thousands of clones, roughly 80% of them appearing once. Sequenced material: PBMCs, taken around atezolizumab (anti-PD-L1) treatment. The receptor source for this set is a man between 65 and 85 years old with urothelial cancer.

This clone was observed once. The chain carries TRBV4-3 and TRBJ2-5, with TRBD2 matching 9 bases. The germline CDR1 and CDR2 sequences are LGHNA and YSLEER. The CDR3 is 17 amino acids. V was pared by 2 bases and J by 5 bases, with 12 bases of the junction left unmatched. Here the CDR3 DNA reads TGCGCCAGCAGCCAAAGTGATCGCGGGAGGGCCGGGGAGACCCAGTACTTC. It translates to CASSQSDRGRAGETQYF.

The J gene is TRBJ2-7, the V gene TRBV27; no reliable D call. The CDR3 consists of 14 residues. CDR1 is MNHEY and CDR2 is SMNVEV in the germline V gene (reference sequence). The V gene lost 0 bases and the J gene lost 1 base, with 7 bases spanning the gap. The CDR3 protein is CASSLSVQSYEQYF. CDR3 DNA sequence: TGTGCCAGCAGTTTATCAGTTCAGTCCTACGAGCAGTACTTC.

The gene calls are TRBV27 and TRBJ2-7; 8 bases are a match to TRBD1. The CDR3 is 16 residues long. J gave up 2 bases and V 4 bases, and 10 bases lay outside the gene matches. In germline, CDR1 is MNHEY, CDR2 SMNVEV (reference sequence). CDR3 sequence reads: CASSSRQGRITYEQYF. CDR3 in DNA: TGTGCCAGCAGTTCTCGACAGGGGAGGATAACCTACGAGCAGTACTTC.

The chain joins TRBV19 to TRBJ2-3, with D perhaps matching TRBD2 (5 bases). Germline loops: CDR1 LNHDA, CDR2 SQIVND (reference sequence). CDR3 length: 13 amino acids. V was cut by 5 bases and J by 1 base, with 7 bases left in between. In DNA form, the CDR3 reads TGTGCCAGTAGTTTGGAGGGCACAGATACGCAGTATTTT. As protein: CASSLEGTDTQYF.

This clone was counted only a few times. This chain uses TRBV27 with TRBJ2-7; 7 bases agree with TRBD1. CDR3 length equals 14 residues. The ends lost 5 bases at V and 5 bases at J; junction bases unmatched: 9. Germline V CDR1 and CDR2: MNHEY, SMNVEV (reference sequence). CDR3 DNA: TGTGCCAGCAGTCTTACAGGGGTCCCCCACGAGCAGTACTTC. Translation: CASSLTGVPHEQYF.

This clone was counted a few times. The J gene is TRBJ1-3, the V gene TRBV30, with D unresolved. Germline V gives CDR1 GTSNPN, CDR2 SVGIG (reference sequence). The CDR3 length is 13 residues. V gave up 4 bases and J gave up 4 bases, with 11 bases separating them. CDR3 DNA sequence: TGTGCCTGGACAAGGTCGGGAGGAAACACCATATATTTT. This translates into CAWTRSGGNTIYF.

The table lists this clone with a count of one. The chain recombines TRBV5-1 with TRBJ2-3; 7 bases are a match to TRBD2. CDR1 is SGHRS, CDR2 YFSETQ, per germline. This CDR3 region has 14 residues. J was trimmed by 6 bases and V by 1 base; bases with no gene match: 5. DNA of the CDR3: TGCGCCAGCAGCTTGTCGCGGGAGACGGATACGCAGTATTTT. As protein: CASSLSRETDTQYF.

This chain connects TRBV10-1 to TRBJ2-7; possibly TRBD2 for D (6 bases). V lost 3 bases and J lost 7, with 13 bases in between. CDR3 length equals 13 residues. Germline V lookup: CDR1 WNHNN, CDR2 SYGVQD (reference sequence). Here the CDR3 reads CASSEGPAGEQYF. The CDR3 DNA is TGCGCCAGCAGTGAAGGGCCCGCGGGAGAGCAGTACTTC.

The chain uses TRBV5-1 and TRBJ2-5, with D maybe TRBD1 (6 bases). The CDR3 sequence is 14 residues long. V was pared by 7 bases and J by 5 bases, with 18 bases between. CDR1 and CDR2 (germline): SGHRS, YFSETQ. Here the CDR3 DNA reads TGCGCCAGCTCTGCACAGGGCCAAAGGGAGACCCAGTACTTC. Amino acid sequence: CASSAQGQRETQYF.

In its sample, this clone was seen a few times. The chain combines TRBV30 with TRBJ1-1, with no clear D. The CDR3 runs to 13 residues. CDR1 GTSNPN and CDR2 SVGIG come from the germline V gene (reference sequence). Deletions cut 6 bases from V and 6 bases from J, with 17 bases between. Here the CDR3 reads CACLTYSRAEAFF. CDR3 coding DNA: TGTGCCTGCCTTACCTACAGTCGCGCTGAAGCTTTCTTT.

The chain recombines TRBV11-3 with TRBJ2-5; D might be TRBD2 (5 bases). Trimming took off 2 bases at V and 9 bases at J, with 16 bases between the two ends. Germline V CDR1 and CDR2: SGHNT, YENEEA. CDR3 length: 14 amino acids. The CDR3 nucleotides are TGTGCCAGCAGCTTAAATCAAGCGGAGCGGTCCCAGTACTTC. It translates to CASSLNQAERSQYF.

This chain's CDR3 is CASSSPGQGIYEQYF. CDR3 nucleotides: TGTGCCAGCAGTTCCCCGGGACAGGGTATCTACGAGCAGTACTTC. The chain couples TRBV6-5 to TRBJ2-7, with 9 bases aligning to TRBD1. Looked up from germline, CDR1 is MNHEY and CDR2 is SVGAGI. This CDR3 has 15 amino acids. Trimming cost V 4 bases and J 3 bases; bases outside gene matches: 7.

The V call is TRBV19, the J call TRBJ2-3, with 11 positions matching TRBD2. V was pared by 10 bases and J by 3 bases, with 3 bases of the junction left unmatched. The CDR3 length is 13 residues. The germline gives CDR1 LNHDA, CDR2 SQIVND (reference sequence). The CDR3, as DNA: TGTGCCACGGGACTAGCGGTTACAGATACGCAGTATTTT. This sequence encodes CATGLAVTDTQYF.

V usage is TRBV7-2 and J usage is TRBJ2-2, with 9 bases identical to TRBD2. Losses at the gene ends were 2 bases for V and 0 bases for J; bases not matched to a gene: 7. CDR1 and CDR2 (germline): SGHTA, FQGNSA. This CDR3 is 18 amino acids long. The CDR3 DNA reads as TGTGCCAGCAGCTTAACACCCAGCGGGAGGCCGAACACCGGGGAGCTGTTTTTT. Translating gives CASSLTPSGRPNTGELFF.

The chain links TRBV18 to TRBJ2-1; TRBD1 is a possible D gene (6 bases). The V and J ends lost 3 bases and 0 bases respectively, with 9 bases between them. This CDR3 comprises 15 residues. The germline V gene encodes CDR1 KGHSH and CDR2 LQKENI. CDR3 protein: CASSPGTFSYNEQFF. DNA of the CDR3: TGTGCCAGCTCACCTGGGACATTCTCCTACAATGAGCAGTTCTTC.

V usage is TRBV5-4 and J usage is TRBJ1-2; no reliable D call. The CDR3 totals 16 residues. V lost 5 bases to trimming and J lost 0 bases, with 17 bases between them. Germline loops: CDR1 SGHNT, CDR2 YYREEE (reference sequence). CDR3 protein: CASSPGSGIANYGYTF. DNA of the CDR3: TGTGCCAGCAGTCCCGGCTCGGGGATCGCTAACTATGGCTACACCTTC.

This sequence joins TRBV11-2 and TRBJ2-5, with 11 bases matching TRBD2. The CDR3 is 14 amino acids. Looked up from germline, CDR1 is SGHAT and CDR2 is FQNNGV. V was clipped by 5 bases and J by 5 bases; unmatched bases: 4. The CDR3 DNA reads as TGTGCCAGCAGCACTAGCGGGGGCCGGGAGACCCAGTACTTC. Encoded protein: CASSTSGGRETQYF.

This chain's CDR3 is CASSLGPGTGEETQYF. In DNA form, the CDR3 reads TGTGCCAGCAGCTTAGGCCCCGGGACAGGGGAAGAGACCCAGTACTTC. The chain carries TRBV11-2 and TRBJ2-5; TRBD1 agrees at 10 bases. The ends lost 1 base at V and 3 bases at J; junction bases unmatched: 5. CDR3 length: 16 amino acids. Germline CDR1 is SGHAT and CDR2 is FQNNGV.

The chain combines TRBV2 with TRBJ2-7; TRBD1 matches 7 bases. The J segment lost 0 bases and the V segment lost 5 bases, leaving 7 bases of the junction unmatched. Germline CDR1 SNHLY, CDR2 FYNNEI. The length of the CDR3 is 15 residues. The CDR3 protein is CASSSDRVSSYEQYF. Here the CDR3 DNA reads TGTGCCAGCAGTTCAGACAGGGTTAGCTCCTACGAGCAGTACTTC.

V usage is TRBV10-3 and J usage is TRBJ2-2; 15 positions match TRBD2. CDR1 ENHRY and CDR2 SYGVKD come from the germline V gene. CDR3 length: 16 residues. Trimming at V came to 11 bases and at J to 1 base, leaving 5 bases not matched to a gene. The CDR3 DNA reads as TGTGCCGGAAGGGGACTAGCGGGGGGGAACACCGGGGAGCTGTTTTTT. This translates into CAGRGLAGGNTGELFF.

V gene TRBV10-3 combines with J gene TRBJ2-5, with 9 bases that match TRBD1. Losses at the gene ends were 2 bases for V and 11 bases for J; bases not matched to a gene: 12. The CDR3 has 15 amino acids. In germline, CDR1 is ENHRY, CDR2 SYGVKD. CDR3 nucleotides: TGTGCCATCAGTGAGGGGGTCGGGACAGGGAAGGAGCAGTACTTC. This codes for CAISEGVGTGKEQYF.

Comments on this clone: At one end the junction does not follow the germline gene, possibly because of a read error. The CDR3 DNA reads as TGTGCCAATAGTTCCGGACAGGAAGAGACCCAGTACTTC. Its translation is CANSSGQEETQYF. The chain combines TRBV19 with TRBJ2-5; 7 bases match TRBD1. This CDR3 is built from 13 residues. Germline lookup yields CDR1 LNHDA and CDR2 SQIVND (reference sequence).

This clone appeared once. This rearrangement joins TRBV27 to TRBJ2-7; D is possibly TRBD2 (5 bases). V lost 4 bases and J 2 bases, leaving 9 bases between the germline ends. CDR3 length equals 13 residues. Germline-derived CDR1 and CDR2 are MNHEY and SMNVEV (reference sequence). This CDR3 is CASSSSGAYEQYF. The CDR3 DNA reads TGTGCCAGCAGTTCCTCCGGGGCCTACGAGCAGTACTTC.

The chain employs TRBV27 and TRBJ2-7; 8 nucleotides line up with TRBD2. V lost 6 bases and J lost 5; bases outside the gene matches: 15. The CDR3 has 16 amino acids. CDR1 MNHEY and CDR2 SMNVEV come from the germline V gene (reference sequence). The CDR3 protein is CASSPQGLVSVHEQYF. Here the CDR3 DNA reads TGTGCCAGCAGCCCCCAGGGACTAGTTTCGGTACACGAGCAGTACTTC.

This clone was detected only once. The V gene is TRBV7-2, the J gene TRBJ2-1, with a weak D call TRBD1 (5 bases). The CDR3 runs to 13 residues. In germline, CDR1 is SGHTA, CDR2 FQGNSA. Deletions cut 1 base from V and 10 bases from J, with 11 bases between. The CDR3 DNA is TGTGCCAGCAGCTTAGTTCCAGGGCAGGAGCAGTTCTTC. As protein: CASSLVPGQEQFF.

The V and J genes are TRBV18 and TRBJ1-5; possible D gene TRBD1, 5 bases. The CDR3 runs to 13 residues. The V end was cut by 2 bases, the J end by 6 bases, with 8 bases between. Germline CDR1 and CDR2: KGHSH and LQKENI. CDR3 sequence (DNA): TGTGCCAGCTCACCAGGGGCAGGTCAGCCCCAGCATTTT. Protein sequence: CASSPGAGQPQHF.

This clone was detected once. J is TRBJ2-7 and V is TRBV28, with TRBD2 matching 7 bases. The CDR3 sequence is 14 residues long. In germline, CDR1 is MDHEN, CDR2 SYDVKM. The V segment lost 5 bases and the J segment 0 bases; nucleotides outside the gene matches: 4. In DNA form, the CDR3 reads TGTGCCAGCAGTACAACTAGCGTCTCCTACGAGCAGTACTTC. Translated, it gives CASSTTSVSYEQYF.

The chain combines TRBV19 with TRBJ2-3; D might be TRBD2 (6 bases). V was cut by 6 bases and J by 3 bases, with 16 bases left in between. Germline CDR1 is LNHDA and CDR2 is SQIVND (reference sequence). The CDR3 length is 15 residues. The CDR3 reads CASRLGGVATDTQYF. CDR3 DNA sequence: TGTGCCAGTAGGCTGGGGGGTGTAGCAACAGATACGCAGTATTTT. Supplemented by reference TRBV19 and TRBJ2-3, the full variable domain reads DGGITQSPKYLFRKEGQNVTLSCEQNLNHDAMYWYRQDPGQGLRLIYYSQIVNDFQKGDIAEGYSVSREKKESFPLTVTSAQKNPTAFYLCASRLGGVATDTQYFGPGTRLTVL.

This chain uses TRBV5-1 with TRBJ1-1; TRBD1 aligns across 9 bases. Germline loops: CDR1 SGHRS, CDR2 YFSETQ. This CDR3 has 15 residues. V was pared by 5 bases and J by 4 bases, with 9 bases of the junction left unmatched. As DNA, the CDR3 is TGCGCCAGCAGTCACAACACAGGGGGCGTCACTGAAGCTTTCTTT. It specifies CASSHNTGGVTEAFF.